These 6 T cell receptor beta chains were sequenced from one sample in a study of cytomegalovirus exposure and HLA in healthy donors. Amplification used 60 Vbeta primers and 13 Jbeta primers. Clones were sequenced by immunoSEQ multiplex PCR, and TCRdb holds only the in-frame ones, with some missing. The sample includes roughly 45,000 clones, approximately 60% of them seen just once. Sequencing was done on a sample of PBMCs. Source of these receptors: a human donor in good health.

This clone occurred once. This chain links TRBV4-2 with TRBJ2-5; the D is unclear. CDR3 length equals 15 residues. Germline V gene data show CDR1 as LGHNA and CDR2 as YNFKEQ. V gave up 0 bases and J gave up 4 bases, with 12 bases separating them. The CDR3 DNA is TGTGCCAGCAGCCAAGAGGGTACGCCGGGAGAGACCCAGTACTTC. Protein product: CASSQEGTPGETQYF.

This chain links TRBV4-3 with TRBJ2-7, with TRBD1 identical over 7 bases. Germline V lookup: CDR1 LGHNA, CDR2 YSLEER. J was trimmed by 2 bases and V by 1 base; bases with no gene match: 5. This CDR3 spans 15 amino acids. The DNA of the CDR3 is TGCGCCAGCAGCCAAGGACGGACAGGCCCCTACGAGCAGTACTTC. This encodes CASSQGRTGPYEQYF.

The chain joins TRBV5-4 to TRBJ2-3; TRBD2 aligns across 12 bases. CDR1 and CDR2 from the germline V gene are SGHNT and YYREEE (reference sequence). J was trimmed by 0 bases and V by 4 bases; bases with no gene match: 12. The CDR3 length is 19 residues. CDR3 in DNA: TGTGCCAGCAGCCCCAAGAGACTAGCGGGGGCCCATAGCACAGATACGCAGTATTTT. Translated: CASSPKRLAGAHSTDTQYF.

CDR3 DNA sequence: TGTGCCTGGAAAGGGACAGGGTCCTATGGCTACACCTTC. Protein: CAWKGTGSYGYTF. The chain carries TRBV30 and TRBJ1-2, with TRBD1 matching 9 bases. Germline values: CDR1 GTSNPN, CDR2 SVGIG (reference sequence). The CDR3 covers 13 residues. The J segment lost 4 bases and the V segment lost 4 bases, leaving 4 bases of the junction unmatched.

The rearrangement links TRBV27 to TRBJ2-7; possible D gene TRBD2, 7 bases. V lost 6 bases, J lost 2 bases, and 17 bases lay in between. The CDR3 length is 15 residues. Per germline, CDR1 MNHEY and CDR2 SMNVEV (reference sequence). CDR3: CASRTLGGAAYEQYF. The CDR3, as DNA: TGTGCCAGCAGGACCTTAGGGGGGGCCGCCTACGAGCAGTACTTC.

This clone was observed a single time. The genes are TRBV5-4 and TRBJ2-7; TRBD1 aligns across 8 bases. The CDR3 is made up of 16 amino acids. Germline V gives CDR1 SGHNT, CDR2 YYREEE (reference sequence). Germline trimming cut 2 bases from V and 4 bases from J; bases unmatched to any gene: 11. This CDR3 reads CASSLARQGSRYEQYF. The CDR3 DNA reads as TGTGCCAGCAGCTTAGCTCGACAGGGGTCAAGGTACGAGCAGTACTTC. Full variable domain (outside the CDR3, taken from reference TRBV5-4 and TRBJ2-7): ETGVTQSPTHLIKTRGQQVTLRCSSQSGHNTVSWYQQALGQGPQFIFQYYREEENGRGNFPPRFSGLQFPNYSSELNVNALELDDSALYLCASSLARQGSRYEQYFGPGTRLTVT.